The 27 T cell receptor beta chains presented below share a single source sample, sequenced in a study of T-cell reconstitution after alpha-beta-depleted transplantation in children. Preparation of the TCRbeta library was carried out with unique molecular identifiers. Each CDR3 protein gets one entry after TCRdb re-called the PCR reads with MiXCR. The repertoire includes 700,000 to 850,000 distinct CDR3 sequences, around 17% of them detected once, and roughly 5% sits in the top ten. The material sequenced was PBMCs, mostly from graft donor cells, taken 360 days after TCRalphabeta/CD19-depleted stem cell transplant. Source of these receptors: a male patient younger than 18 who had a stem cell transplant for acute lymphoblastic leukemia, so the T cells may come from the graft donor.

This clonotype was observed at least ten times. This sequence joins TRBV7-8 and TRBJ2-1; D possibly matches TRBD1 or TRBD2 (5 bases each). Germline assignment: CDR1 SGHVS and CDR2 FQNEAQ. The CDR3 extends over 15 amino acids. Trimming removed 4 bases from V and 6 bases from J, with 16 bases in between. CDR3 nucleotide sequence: TGTGCCAGCAGCTCCGGGACGGTAGTCCCCAATGAGCAGTTCTTC. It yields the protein CASSSGTVVPNEQFF.

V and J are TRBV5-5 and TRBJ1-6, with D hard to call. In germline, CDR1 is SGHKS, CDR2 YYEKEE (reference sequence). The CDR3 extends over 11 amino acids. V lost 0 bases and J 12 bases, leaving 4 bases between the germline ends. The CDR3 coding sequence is TGTGCCAGCAGCTTGGGAGGACCCCTCCACTTT. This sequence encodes CASSLGGPLHF.

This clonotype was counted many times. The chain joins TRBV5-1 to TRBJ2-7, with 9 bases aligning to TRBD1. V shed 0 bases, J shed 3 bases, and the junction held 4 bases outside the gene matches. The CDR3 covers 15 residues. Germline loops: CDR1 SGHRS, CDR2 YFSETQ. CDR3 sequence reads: CASSLGTGAVYEQYF. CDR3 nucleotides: TGCGCCAGCAGCTTGGGGACAGGGGCCGTCTACGAGCAGTACTTC.

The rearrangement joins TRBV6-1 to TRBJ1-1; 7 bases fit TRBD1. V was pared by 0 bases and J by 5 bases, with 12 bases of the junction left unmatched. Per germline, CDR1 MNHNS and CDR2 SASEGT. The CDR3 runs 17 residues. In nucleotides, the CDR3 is TGTGCCAGCAGTGAAGCCCGGAGACGGACAGGCCGAACTGAAGCTTTCTTT. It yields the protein CASSEARRRTGRTEAFF.

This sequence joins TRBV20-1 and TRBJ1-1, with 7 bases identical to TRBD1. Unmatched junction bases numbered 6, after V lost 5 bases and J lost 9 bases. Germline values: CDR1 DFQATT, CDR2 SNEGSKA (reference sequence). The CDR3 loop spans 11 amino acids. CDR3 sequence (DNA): TGCAGTGCTCGTGGACAGGAAAAAGCTTTCTTT. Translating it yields CSARGQEKAFF.

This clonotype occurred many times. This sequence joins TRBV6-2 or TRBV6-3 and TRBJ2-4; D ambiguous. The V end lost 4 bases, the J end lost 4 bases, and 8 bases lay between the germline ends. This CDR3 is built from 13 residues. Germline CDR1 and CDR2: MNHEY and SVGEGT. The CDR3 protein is CASSFGQKNIQYF. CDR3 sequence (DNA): TGTGCCAGCAGTTTCGGGCAGAAAAACATTCAGTACTTC.

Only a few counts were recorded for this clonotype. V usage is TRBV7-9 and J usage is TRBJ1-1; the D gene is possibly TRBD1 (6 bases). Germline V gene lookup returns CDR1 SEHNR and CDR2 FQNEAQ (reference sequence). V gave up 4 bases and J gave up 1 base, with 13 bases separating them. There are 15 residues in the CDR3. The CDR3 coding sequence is TGTGCCAGCAGCTCCATAAGGGGACAGAACACTGAAGCTTTCTTT. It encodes CASSSIRGQNTEAFF.

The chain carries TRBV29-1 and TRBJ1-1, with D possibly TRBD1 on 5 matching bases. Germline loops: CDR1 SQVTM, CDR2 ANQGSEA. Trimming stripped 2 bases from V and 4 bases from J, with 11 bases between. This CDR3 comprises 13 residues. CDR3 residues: CSVEPGTGTEAFF. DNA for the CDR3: TGCAGCGTTGAACCAGGGACGGGCACTGAAGCTTTCTTT.

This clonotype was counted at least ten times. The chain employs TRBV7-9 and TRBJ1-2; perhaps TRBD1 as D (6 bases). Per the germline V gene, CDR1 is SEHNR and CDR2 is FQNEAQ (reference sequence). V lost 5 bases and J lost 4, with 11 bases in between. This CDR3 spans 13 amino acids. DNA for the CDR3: TGTGCCAGCAGCCTCACGGACAGCTATGGCTACACCTTC. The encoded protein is CASSLTDSYGYTF.

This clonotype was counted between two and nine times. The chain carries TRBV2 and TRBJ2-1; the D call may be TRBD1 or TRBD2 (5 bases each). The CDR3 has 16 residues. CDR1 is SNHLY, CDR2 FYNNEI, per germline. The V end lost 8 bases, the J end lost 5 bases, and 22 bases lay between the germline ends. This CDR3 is CASVYTGTPKDNEQFF. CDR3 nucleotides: TGTGCCAGCGTTTACACCGGGACCCCAAAAGACAATGAGCAGTTCTTC.

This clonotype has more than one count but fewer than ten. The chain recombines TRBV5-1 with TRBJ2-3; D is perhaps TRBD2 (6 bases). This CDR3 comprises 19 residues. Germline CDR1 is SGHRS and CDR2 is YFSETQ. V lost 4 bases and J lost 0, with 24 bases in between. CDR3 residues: CASSPLLAPAGSSTDTQYF. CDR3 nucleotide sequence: TGCGCCAGCAGCCCCCTTCTAGCCCCGGCGGGGTCTAGCACAGATACGCAGTATTTT.

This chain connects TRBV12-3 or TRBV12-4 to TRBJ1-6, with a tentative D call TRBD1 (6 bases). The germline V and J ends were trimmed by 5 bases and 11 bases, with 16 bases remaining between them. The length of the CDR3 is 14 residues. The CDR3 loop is CASSPYRVEAPLHF. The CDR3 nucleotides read TGTGCCAGCAGTCCCTACAGGGTAGAGGCACCCCTCCACTTT.

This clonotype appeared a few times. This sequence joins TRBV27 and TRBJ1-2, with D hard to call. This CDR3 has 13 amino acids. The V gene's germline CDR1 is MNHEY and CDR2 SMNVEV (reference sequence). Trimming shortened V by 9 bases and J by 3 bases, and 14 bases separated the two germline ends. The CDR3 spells CASLQSGDYGYTF. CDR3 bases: TGTGCCAGTCTCCAGTCGGGAGACTATGGCTACACCTTC.

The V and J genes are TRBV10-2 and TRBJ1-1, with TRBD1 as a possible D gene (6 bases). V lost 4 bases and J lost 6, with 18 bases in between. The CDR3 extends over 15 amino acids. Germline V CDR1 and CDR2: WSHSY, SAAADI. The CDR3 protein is CASSGAAQGRPEAFF. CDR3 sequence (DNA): TGCGCCAGCAGTGGAGCAGCACAGGGTCGTCCTGAAGCTTTCTTT.

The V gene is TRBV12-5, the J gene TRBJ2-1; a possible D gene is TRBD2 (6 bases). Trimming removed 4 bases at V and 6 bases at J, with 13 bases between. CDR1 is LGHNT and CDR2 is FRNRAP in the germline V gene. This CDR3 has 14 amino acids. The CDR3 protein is CASGSWAGFNEQFF. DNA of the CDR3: TGTGCTAGTGGTTCGTGGGCGGGGTTCAATGAGCAGTTCTTC.

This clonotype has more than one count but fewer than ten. The CDR3 DNA reads as TGTGCCAACGGACAGGGCCCGTTTGGGGCCAACGTCCTGACTTTC. It is translated as CANGQGPFGANVLTF. This chain links TRBV11-2 with TRBJ2-6; 8 positions agree with TRBD1. The J segment lost 3 bases and the V segment lost 10 bases, leaving 8 bases of the junction unmatched. Germline V gene lookup returns CDR1 SGHAT and CDR2 FQNNGV. The CDR3 loop spans 15 amino acids.

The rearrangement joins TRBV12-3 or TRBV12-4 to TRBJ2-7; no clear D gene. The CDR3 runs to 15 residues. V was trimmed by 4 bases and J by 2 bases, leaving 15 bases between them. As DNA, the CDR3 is TGTGCCAGCAGTTCCGCCGCCGGGCCCGCCTACGAGCAGTACTTC. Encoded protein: CASSSAAGPAYEQYF.

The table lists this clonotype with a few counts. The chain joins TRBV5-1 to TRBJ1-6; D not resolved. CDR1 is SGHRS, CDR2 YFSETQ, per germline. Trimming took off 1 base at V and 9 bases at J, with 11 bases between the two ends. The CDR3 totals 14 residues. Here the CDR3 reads CASSLWVSRSPLHF. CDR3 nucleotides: TGCGCCAGCAGCTTGTGGGTTTCGCGTTCACCCCTCCACTTT. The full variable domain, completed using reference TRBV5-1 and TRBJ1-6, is KAGVTQTPRYLIKTRGQQVTLSCSPISGHRSVSWYQQTPGQGLQFLFEYFSETQRNKGNFPGRFSGRQFSNSRSEMNVSTLELGDSALYLCASSLWVSRSPLHFGNGTRLTVT.

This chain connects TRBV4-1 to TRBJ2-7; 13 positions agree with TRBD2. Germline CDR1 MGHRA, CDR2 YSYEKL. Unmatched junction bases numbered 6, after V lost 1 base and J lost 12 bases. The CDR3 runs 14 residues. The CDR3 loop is CASSQGWTSGSWYF. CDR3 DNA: TGCGCCAGCAGCCAAGGGTGGACTAGCGGGAGCTGGTACTTC.

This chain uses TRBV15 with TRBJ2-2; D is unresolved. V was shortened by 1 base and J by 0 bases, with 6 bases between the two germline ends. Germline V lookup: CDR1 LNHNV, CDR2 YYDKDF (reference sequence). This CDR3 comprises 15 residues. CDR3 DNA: TGTGCCACCAGCAGAGTTGGCACGAACACCGGGGAGCTGTTTTTT. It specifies CATSRVGTNTGELFF. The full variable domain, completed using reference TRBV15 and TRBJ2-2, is DAMVIQNPRYQVTQFGKPVTLSCSQTLNHNVMYWYQQKSSQAPKLLFHYYDKDFNNEADTPDNFQSRRPNTSFCFLDIRSPGLGDTAMYLCATSRVGTNTGELFFGEGSRLTVL.

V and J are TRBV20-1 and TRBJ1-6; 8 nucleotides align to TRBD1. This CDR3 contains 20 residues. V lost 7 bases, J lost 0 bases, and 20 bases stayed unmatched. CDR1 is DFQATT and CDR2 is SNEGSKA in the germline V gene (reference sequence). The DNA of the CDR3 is TGCAGTGTGACCCCACCCCGGGACAGGTTTTTGAGCTCCTATAATTCACCCCTCCACTTT. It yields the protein CSVTPPRDRFLSSYNSPLHF.

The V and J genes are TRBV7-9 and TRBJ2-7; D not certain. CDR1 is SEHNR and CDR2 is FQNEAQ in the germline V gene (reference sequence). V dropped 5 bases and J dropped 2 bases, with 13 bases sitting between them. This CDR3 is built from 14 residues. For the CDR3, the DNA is TGTGCCAGCAGCACAGCGACTCCTCCCTACGAGCAGTACTTC. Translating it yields CASSTATPPYEQYF.

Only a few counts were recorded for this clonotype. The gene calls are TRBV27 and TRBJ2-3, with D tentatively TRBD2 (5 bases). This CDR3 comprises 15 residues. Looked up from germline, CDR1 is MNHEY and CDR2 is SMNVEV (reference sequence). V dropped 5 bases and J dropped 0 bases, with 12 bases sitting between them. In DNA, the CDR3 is TGTGCCAGCAGTCCCCGGCGCGGGAGCACAGATACGCAGTATTTT. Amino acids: CASSPRRGSTDTQYF.

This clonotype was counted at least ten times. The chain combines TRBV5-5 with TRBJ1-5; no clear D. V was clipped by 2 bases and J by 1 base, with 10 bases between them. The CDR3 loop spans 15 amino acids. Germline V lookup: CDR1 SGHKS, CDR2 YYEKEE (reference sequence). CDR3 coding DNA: TGTGCCAGCAGCTTTCTATCGGGCAGCAATCAGCCCCAGCATTTT. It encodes CASSFLSGSNQPQHF.

CDR3 bases: TGCAGTGCTATCCAGAACTCTGGAAACACCATATATTTT. Amino acid sequence: CSAIQNSGNTIYF. V is TRBV20-1 and J is TRBJ1-3; no firm D call. Trimming cost V 4 bases and J 0 bases, with 7 bases left between them. This CDR3 has 13 residues. CDR1 and CDR2 from the germline V gene are DFQATT and SNEGSKA (reference sequence).

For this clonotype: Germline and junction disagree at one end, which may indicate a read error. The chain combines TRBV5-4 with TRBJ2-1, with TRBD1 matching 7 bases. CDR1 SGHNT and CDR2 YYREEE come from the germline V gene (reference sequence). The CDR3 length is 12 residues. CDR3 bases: TGTGCCACCAGCTTGACAGGGTGGCAGCAGTTCTTC. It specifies CATSLTGWQQFF.

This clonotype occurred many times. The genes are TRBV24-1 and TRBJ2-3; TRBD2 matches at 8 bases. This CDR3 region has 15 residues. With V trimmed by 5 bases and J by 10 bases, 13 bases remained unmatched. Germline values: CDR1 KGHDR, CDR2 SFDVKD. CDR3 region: CATSVGSGNQGPQYF. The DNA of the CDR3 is TGTGCCACCAGTGTGGGTAGCGGGAACCAAGGCCCGCAGTATTTT.